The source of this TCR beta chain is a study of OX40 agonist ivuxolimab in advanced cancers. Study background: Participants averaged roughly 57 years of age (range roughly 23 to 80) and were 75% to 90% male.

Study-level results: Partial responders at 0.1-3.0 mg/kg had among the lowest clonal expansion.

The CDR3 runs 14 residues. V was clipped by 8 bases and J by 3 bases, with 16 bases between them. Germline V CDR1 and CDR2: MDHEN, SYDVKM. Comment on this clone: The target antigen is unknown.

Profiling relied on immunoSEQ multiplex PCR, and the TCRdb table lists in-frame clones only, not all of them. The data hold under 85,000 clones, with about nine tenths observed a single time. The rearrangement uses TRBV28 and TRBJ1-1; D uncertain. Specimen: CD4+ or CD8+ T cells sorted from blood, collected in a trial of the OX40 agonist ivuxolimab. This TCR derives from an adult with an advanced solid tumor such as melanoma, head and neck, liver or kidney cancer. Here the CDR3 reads CASGWSRRDTEAFF. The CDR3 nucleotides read TGTGCCAGCGGGTGGAGTCGGCGGGACACTGAAGCTTTCTTT.